Shown below are 30 T cell receptor beta chains from a single sample sequenced in a study of cytomegalovirus exposure and HLA in healthy donors listed by TCRdb under 2017. Library preparation employed the immunoSEQ multiplex PCR assay. As stored in TCRdb, this immuneACCESS dataset retains in-frame rearrangements with V and J assigned. A fraction of the clones does not appear; measured against another copy, unresolved V genes explain less than half of the discrepancy, and the remainder lacks a known reason. The sample data list about 120,000 clones, and more than 75% of these were observed just once. Together, the top ten hold nearly 6.5% of the sample. The specimen was PBMCs. Receptors originate from a woman aged 18-29 years in good health and CMV-seropositive.

This clone was observed a few times. V usage is TRBV18 and J usage is TRBJ1-2; D gene ambiguous. Germline CDR1 and CDR2: KGHSH and LQKENI. The CDR3 runs to 13 residues. With 6 bases removed from V and 4 bases from J, the gap between germline ends came to 12 bases. CDR3 sequence (DNA): TGTGCCAGCTCGGAGGTGGACCGCTATGGCTACACCTTC. Its protein product is CASSEVDRYGYTF.

The chain joins TRBV18 to TRBJ1-2, with 8 nucleotides matching TRBD1. J lost 3 bases, V lost 3 bases, and 12 bases had no gene match. The length of the CDR3 is 17 residues. The germline V gene encodes CDR1 KGHSH and CDR2 LQKENI. CDR3 DNA: TGTGCCAGCTCACCGGCAGCCGGACAGGGAGGAGACTATGGCTACACCTTC. Protein sequence: CASSPAAGQGGDYGYTF.

The rearrangement joins TRBV5-4 to TRBJ2-2, with 10 bases fitting TRBD2. Unmatched junction bases numbered 9, after V lost 4 bases and J lost 0 bases. Germline V gene sequence: CDR1 SGHNT, CDR2 YYREEE (reference sequence). The CDR3 covers 18 residues. CDR3 region: CASSPALTSGTNTGELFF. The CDR3 DNA sequence: TGTGCCAGCAGCCCCGCGCTAACTAGCGGGACGAACACCGGGGAGCTGTTTTTT.

The chain carries TRBV6-1 and TRBJ2-3, with 12 positions matching TRBD2. In germline, CDR1 is MNHNS, CDR2 SASEGT. V lost 10 bases to trimming and J lost 3 bases; unmatched junction nucleotides: 2. This CDR3 spans 13 amino acids. CDR3 residues: CATLAGGTDTQYF. DNA of the CDR3: TGTGCCACCCTAGCGGGAGGGACAGATACGCAGTATTTT.

The gene calls are TRBV29-1 and TRBJ2-7, with a tentative D call TRBD1 (5 bases). CDR1 and CDR2 from the germline V gene are SQVTM and ANQGSEA. The CDR3 is 14 residues long. Trimming cost V 5 bases and J 2 bases, with 16 bases left between them. The DNA of the CDR3 is TGCAGCGTTAGACGTAACCAGGGTACCTACGAGCAGTACTTC. It specifies CSVRRNQGTYEQYF.

The V gene is TRBV6-1, the J gene TRBJ1-1; 9 nucleotides match TRBD1. Trimming at V came to 8 bases and at J to 4 bases, leaving 5 bases not matched to a gene. The CDR3 is made up of 13 amino acids. Germline CDR1 MNHNS, CDR2 SASEGT. The CDR3 sequence: CASGGQGSTEAFF. CDR3 nucleotides: TGTGCCAGCGGAGGACAGGGGAGCACTGAAGCTTTCTTT.

This chain links TRBV9 with TRBJ1-1, with D perhaps TRBD1 (5 bases). The length of the CDR3 is 13 residues. V lost 4 bases and J lost 3, with 10 bases in between. CDR1 is SGDLS and CDR2 is YYNGEE in the germline V gene. The chain's CDR3 is CASSPTGDTEAFF. Written as DNA, the CDR3 is TGTGCCAGCAGCCCGACGGGGGACACTGAAGCTTTCTTT.

The CDR3 spells CASTRDRGSNQPQHF. CDR3 DNA sequence: TGTGCCAGTACCAGGGACAGGGGTAGCAATCAGCCCCAGCATTTT. The gene calls are TRBV19 and TRBJ1-5, with 10 nucleotides matching TRBD1. This CDR3 is 15 amino acids long. With V trimmed by 7 bases and J by 0 bases, 3 bases remained unmatched. Germline CDR1 is LNHDA and CDR2 is SQIVND (reference sequence).

The chain couples TRBV6-5 to TRBJ2-1; D possibly corresponds to TRBD2 (5 bases). The CDR3 is 14 residues long. In germline, CDR1 is MNHEY, CDR2 SVGAGI. V dropped 5 bases and J dropped 2 bases, with 10 bases sitting between them. The CDR3: CASSRSGPYNEQFF. CDR3 sequence (DNA): TGTGCCAGCAGTCGGAGCGGACCCTACAATGAGCAGTTCTTC.

This rearrangement joins TRBV5-5 to TRBJ1-2; D is uncertain. Trimming pared 2 bases from V and 5 bases from J, leaving 10 bases between. There are 13 residues in the CDR3. Germline values: CDR1 SGHKS, CDR2 YYEKEE (reference sequence). As DNA, the CDR3 is TGTGCCAGCAGCTTTCAACCGGAGTATGGCTACACCTTC. Translated, it gives CASSFQPEYGYTF.

The J gene is TRBJ2-1, the V gene TRBV11-3, with 11 positions matching TRBD1. The CDR3 runs 17 residues. V gave up 1 base and J gave up 8 bases; unmatched junction bases: 10. Per germline, CDR1 SGHNT and CDR2 YENEEA. The CDR3 DNA is TGTGCCAGCAGCTTAGCCGCAGGACAGGGGGCTTTGGATGAGCAGTTCTTC. This translates into CASSLAAGQGALDEQFF.

The CDR3 sequence is CATRSGQQETQYF. CDR3 nucleotides: TGTGCCACCAGGTCGGGACAGCAAGAGACCCAGTACTTC. This rearrangement joins TRBV15 to TRBJ2-5, with 7 bases fitting TRBD1. The length of the CDR3 is 13 residues. V lost 6 bases and J lost 2; bases outside the gene matches: 3. Germline V gene data show CDR1 as LNHNV and CDR2 as YYDKDF (reference sequence).

The rearrangement uses TRBV5-6 and TRBJ2-3, with D unresolved. The CDR3 has 14 amino acids. The V end lost 0 bases, the J end lost 2 bases, and 7 bases lay between the germline ends. Per the germline V gene, CDR1 is SGHDT and CDR2 is YYEEEE. CDR3 nucleotides: TGTGCCAGCAGCTTGGAGATAGCCACAGATACGCAGTATTTT. Residues: CASSLEIATDTQYF.

The chain employs TRBV4-1 and TRBJ2-1; TRBD2 agrees at 11 bases. Trimming cost V 1 base and J 6 bases; bases outside gene matches: 14. Germline CDR1 and CDR2: MGHRA and YSYEKL. The CDR3 is 19 residues long. The CDR3 sequence: CASSQGLAGFTFAGNEQFF. CDR3 sequence (DNA): TGCGCCAGCAGCCAAGGACTAGCGGGATTCACCTTCGCGGGCAATGAGCAGTTCTTC.

The chain carries TRBV6-1 and TRBJ2-1; a possible D gene is TRBD2 (7 bases). The CDR3 loop spans 15 amino acids. The V end was cut by 1 base, the J end by 6 bases, with 13 bases between. Germline V gives CDR1 MNHNS, CDR2 SASEGT. The CDR3 nucleotides read TGTGCCAGCAGTGAAGGGCGGGGGCGAAGCAATGAGCAGTTCTTC. It encodes CASSEGRGRSNEQFF.

The J gene is TRBJ2-7, the V gene TRBV9; possibly TRBD2 for D (6 bases). CDR1 and CDR2 (germline): SGDLS, YYNGEE. Deletions cut 0 bases from V and 7 bases from J, with 17 bases between. The length of the CDR3 is 15 residues. DNA for the CDR3: TGTGCCAGCAGCGTAGGGACTACTCCCTTTTTTGAGCAGTACTTC. Translating gives CASSVGTTPFFEQYF.

The chain is built from TRBV4-2 and TRBJ1-3; D is possibly TRBD1 (6 bases). Deletions cut 4 bases from V and 4 bases from J, with 20 bases between. Per germline, CDR1 LGHNA and CDR2 YNFKEQ. CDR3 length: 17 amino acids. The CDR3 loop reads CASSPLAAGAAGNTIYF. CDR3 sequence (DNA): TGTGCCAGCAGCCCACTAGCGGCAGGGGCCGCCGGAAACACCATATATTTT.

The J gene is TRBJ2-7, the V gene TRBV4-3; possible D gene TRBD2, 6 bases. The V end was cut by 0 bases, the J end by 3 bases, with 12 bases between. The length of the CDR3 is 15 residues. Per the germline V gene, CDR1 is LGHNA and CDR2 is YSLEER. The CDR3 region is CASSQDFGSIYEQYF. CDR3 DNA: TGCGCCAGCAGCCAAGACTTCGGGAGTATCTACGAGCAGTACTTC.

The rearrangement joins TRBV19 to TRBJ1-2; D is possibly TRBD1 (6 bases). V was clipped by 3 bases and J by 4 bases, with 12 bases between them. The CDR3 length is 14 residues. From germline, CDR1 is LNHDA and CDR2 SQIVND (reference sequence). CDR3 amino acids: CASSIDGGGYGYTF. The DNA of the CDR3 is TGTGCCAGTAGTATTGATGGGGGCGGCTATGGCTACACCTTC.

The V gene is TRBV7-9, the J gene TRBJ2-5; TRBD1 might be the D (6 bases). The CDR3 runs to 14 residues. The V gene lost 2 bases and the J gene lost 1 base, with 8 bases spanning the gap. Germline-derived CDR1 and CDR2 are SEHNR and FQNEAQ (reference sequence). CDR3 amino acids: CASSLRTVQETQYF. The CDR3 nucleotides read TGTGCCAGCAGCTTAAGGACAGTCCAAGAGACCCAGTACTTC.

This clone was observed a single time. The chain recombines TRBV28 with TRBJ1-5, with 8 positions matching TRBD1. Germline trimming cut 6 bases from V and 3 bases from J; bases unmatched to any gene: 7. The CDR3 extends over 15 amino acids. CDR1 and CDR2 from the germline V gene are MDHEN and SYDVKM. Here the CDR3 reads CASRSSGQANQPQHF. The CDR3 bases are TGTGCCAGCAGATCCTCGGGACAGGCCAATCAGCCCCAGCATTTT.

The V and J genes are TRBV18 and TRBJ1-1; unclear D gene. Germline loops: CDR1 KGHSH, CDR2 LQKENI. The V and J ends lost 2 bases and 2 bases respectively, with 9 bases between them. This CDR3 spans 14 amino acids. CDR3 sequence reads: CASSPITTNTEAFF. CDR3 coding DNA: TGTGCCAGCTCACCAATAACAACAAACACTGAAGCTTTCTTT.

This clone was seen a few times. V and J are TRBV7-9 and TRBJ2-7; 9 bases agree with TRBD1. Germline V gene lookup returns CDR1 SEHNR and CDR2 FQNEAQ (reference sequence). The junction had 7 bases not matched to a gene; V was cut back by 5 bases and J by 2 bases. CDR3 length: 15 amino acids. The CDR3 here is CASSGGTGSAYEQYF. CDR3 coding DNA: TGTGCCAGCAGCGGAGGGACAGGGAGTGCCTACGAGCAGTACTTC. Using reference TRBV7-9 and TRBJ2-7 for the parts outside the CDR3, the full variable domain is DTGVSQNPRHKITKRGQNVTFRCDPISEHNRLYWYRQTLGQGPEFLTYFQNEAQLEKSRLLSDRFSAERPKGSFSTLEIQRTEQGDSAMYLCASSGGTGSAYEQYFGPGTRLTVT.

The genes are TRBV9 and TRBJ1-2, with a possible D match to TRBD1 (6 bases). The CDR3 runs to 15 residues. Germline lookup yields CDR1 SGDLS and CDR2 YYNGEE. The ends were cut back, 4 bases at V and 2 bases at J, with 15 bases in the middle. Here the CDR3 DNA reads TGTGCCAGCAGCACAGGGCCTTGGGACAACTATGGCTACACCTTC. It yields the protein CASSTGPWDNYGYTF.

The genes are TRBV7-9 and TRBJ1-3, with D perhaps matching TRBD1 (5 bases). Germline-derived CDR1 and CDR2 are SEHNR and FQNEAQ (reference sequence). The CDR3 sequence is 16 residues long. Trimming pared 3 bases from V and 0 bases from J, leaving 12 bases between. The CDR3 here is CASSFSGLTSGNTIYF. CDR3 coding DNA: TGTGCCAGCAGCTTCTCGGGACTTACCTCTGGAAACACCATATATTTT. The complete variable domain, with remaining parts taken from reference TRBV7-9 and TRBJ1-3, reads DTGVSQNPRHKITKRGQNVTFRCDPISEHNRLYWYRQTLGQGPEFLTYFQNEAQLEKSRLLSDRFSAERPKGSFSTLEIQRTEQGDSAMYLCASSFSGLTSGNTIYFGEGSWLTVV.

The table lists this clone with a count of one. CDR3 residues: CASSFSGLNQPQHF. DNA for the CDR3: TGCGCCAGCAGCTTCTCGGGGTTAAATCAGCCCCAGCATTTT. The J gene is TRBJ1-5, the V gene TRBV5-1; no clear D. This CDR3 is built from 14 residues. The germline V and J ends were trimmed by 2 bases and 4 bases, with 10 bases remaining between them. Germline assignment: CDR1 SGHRS and CDR2 YFSETQ.

The genes are TRBV25-1 and TRBJ1-1, with D possibly matching TRBD1 (5 bases). The CDR3 covers 11 residues. Germline lookup yields CDR1 MGHDK and CDR2 SYGVNS. V lost 5 bases to trimming and J lost 7 bases, with 8 bases between them. The DNA of the CDR3 is TGTGCCAGCAGTCCGGGGGTTGAAGCTTTCTTT. This codes for CASSPGVEAFF. The full variable domain, its missing parts supplied by reference TRBV25-1 and TRBJ1-1, is EADIYQTPRYLVIGTGKKITLECSQTMGHDKMYWYQQDPGMELHLIHYSYGVNSTEKGDLSSESTVSRIRTEHFPLTLESARPSHTSQYLCASSPGVEAFFGQGTRLTVV.

V gene TRBV28 combines with J gene TRBJ1-2; 7 bases map to TRBD1. CDR1 MDHEN and CDR2 SYDVKM come from the germline V gene. Trimming at V came to 4 bases and at J to 4 bases, leaving 6 bases not matched to a gene. CDR3 size: 14 residues. The CDR3 spells CASSSPTGLYGYTF. CDR3 in DNA: TGTGCCAGCAGTTCCCCGACAGGGCTCTATGGCTACACCTTC.

The DNA of the CDR3 is TGTGCCAGCAGCCAAGATCGAGCGGGGGTAGGCTGGGCCAAAAACATTCAGTACTTC. It translates to CASSQDRAGVGWAKNIQYF. The chain employs TRBV4-2 and TRBJ2-4, with 8 bases matching TRBD2. Germline CDR1 and CDR2: LGHNA and YNFKEQ. The CDR3 is made up of 19 amino acids. With V trimmed by 0 bases and J by 1 base, 11 bases remained unmatched.

V is TRBV14 and J is TRBJ2-7; 8 bases align to TRBD2. From germline, CDR1 is SGHDN and CDR2 FVKESK. The V gene end was trimmed by 5 bases and the J gene end by 0 bases; junction bases not matched to a gene: 3. The length of the CDR3 is 14 residues. In DNA form, the CDR3 reads TGTGCCAGCAGCTTCAGCGGGAGCTCCTACGAGCAGTACTTC. Encoded protein: CASSFSGSSYEQYF.